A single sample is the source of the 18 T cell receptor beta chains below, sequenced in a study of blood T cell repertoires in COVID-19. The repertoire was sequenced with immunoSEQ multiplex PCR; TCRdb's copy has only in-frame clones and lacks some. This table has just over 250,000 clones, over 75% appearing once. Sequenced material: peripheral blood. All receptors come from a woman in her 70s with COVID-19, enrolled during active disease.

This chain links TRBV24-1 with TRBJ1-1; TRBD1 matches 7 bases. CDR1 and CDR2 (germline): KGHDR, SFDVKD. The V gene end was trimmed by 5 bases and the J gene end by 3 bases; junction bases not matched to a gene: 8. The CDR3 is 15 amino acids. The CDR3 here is CATSGPGQKDTEAFF. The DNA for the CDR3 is TGTGCCACCAGTGGTCCGGGACAGAAAGACACTGAAGCTTTCTTT.

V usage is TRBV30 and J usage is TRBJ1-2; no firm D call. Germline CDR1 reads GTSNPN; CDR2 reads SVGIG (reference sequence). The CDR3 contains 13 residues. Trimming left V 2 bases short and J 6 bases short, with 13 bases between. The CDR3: CAWSPRSHDGYTF. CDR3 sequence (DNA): TGTGCCTGGAGTCCGCGGTCCCACGATGGCTACACCTTC. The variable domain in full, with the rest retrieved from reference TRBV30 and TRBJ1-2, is SQTIHQWPATLVQPVGSPLSLECTVEGTSNPNLYWYRQAAGRGLQLLFYSVGIGQISSEVPQNLSASRPQDRQFILSSKKLLLSDSGFYLCAWSPRSHDGYTFGSGTRLTVV.

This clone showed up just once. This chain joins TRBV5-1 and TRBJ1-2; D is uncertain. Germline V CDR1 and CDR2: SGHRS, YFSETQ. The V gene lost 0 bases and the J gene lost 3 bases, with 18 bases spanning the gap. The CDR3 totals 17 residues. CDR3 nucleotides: TGCGCCAGCAGCTTGGTGTCAGCGTCCCCCAACTACTATGGCTACACCTTC. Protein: CASSLVSASPNYYGYTF. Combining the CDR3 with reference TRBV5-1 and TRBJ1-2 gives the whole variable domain KAGVTQTPRYLIKTRGQQVTLSCSPISGHRSVSWYQQTPGQGLQFLFEYFSETQRNKGNFPGRFSGRQFSNSRSEMNVSTLELGDSALYLCASSLVSASPNYYGYTFGSGTRLTVV.

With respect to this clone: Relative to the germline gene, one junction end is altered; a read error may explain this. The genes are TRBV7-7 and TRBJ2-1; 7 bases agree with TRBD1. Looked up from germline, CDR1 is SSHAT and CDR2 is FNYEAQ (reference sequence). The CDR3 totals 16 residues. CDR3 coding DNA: TGTGCTAGCAGCTTAGCGCCGTCAGGGGGACACAATGAGCAGTTCTTC. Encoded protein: CASSLAPSGGHNEQFF. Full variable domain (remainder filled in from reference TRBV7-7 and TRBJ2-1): GAGVSQSPRYKVTKRGQDVTLRCDPISSHATLYWYQQALGQGPEFLTYFNYEAQPDKSGLPSDRFSAERPEGSISTLTIQRTEQRDSAMYRCASSLAPSGGHNEQFFGPGTRLTVL.

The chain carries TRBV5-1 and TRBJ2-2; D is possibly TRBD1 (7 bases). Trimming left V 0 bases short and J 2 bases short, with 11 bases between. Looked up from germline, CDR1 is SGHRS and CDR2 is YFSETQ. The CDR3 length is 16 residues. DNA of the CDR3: TGCGCCAGCAGCTTGGATCAGGGGGGCAACACCGGGGAGCTGTTTTTT. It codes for CASSLDQGGNTGELFF.

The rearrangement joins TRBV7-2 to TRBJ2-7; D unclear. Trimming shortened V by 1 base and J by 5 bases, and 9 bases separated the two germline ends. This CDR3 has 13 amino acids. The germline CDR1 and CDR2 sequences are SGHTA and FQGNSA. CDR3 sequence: CASSLVAAHEQYF. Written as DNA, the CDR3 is TGTGCCAGCAGCTTAGTTGCGGCCCACGAGCAGTACTTC.

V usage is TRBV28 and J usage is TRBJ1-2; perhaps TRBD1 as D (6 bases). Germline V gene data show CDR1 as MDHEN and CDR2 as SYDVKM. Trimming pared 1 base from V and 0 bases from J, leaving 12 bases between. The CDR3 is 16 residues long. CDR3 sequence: CASSLSGSGANYGYTF. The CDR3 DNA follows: TGTGCCAGCAGTTTATCTGGGTCAGGGGCTAACTATGGCTACACCTTC.

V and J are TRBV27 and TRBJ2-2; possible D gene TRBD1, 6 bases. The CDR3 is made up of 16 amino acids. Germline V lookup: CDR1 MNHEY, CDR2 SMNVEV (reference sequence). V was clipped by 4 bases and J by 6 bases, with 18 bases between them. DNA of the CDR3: TGTGCCAGCAGTTATTCAGGGGCCCACGTCCCCGGGGAGCTGTTTTTT. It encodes CASSYSGAHVPGELFF.

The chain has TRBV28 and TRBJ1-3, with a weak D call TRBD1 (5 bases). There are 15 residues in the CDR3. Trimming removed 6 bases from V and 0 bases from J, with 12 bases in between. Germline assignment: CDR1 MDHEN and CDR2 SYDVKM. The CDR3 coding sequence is TGTGCCAGCAGCGCAGGGCAACACTCTGGAAACACCATATATTTT. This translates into CASSAGQHSGNTIYF. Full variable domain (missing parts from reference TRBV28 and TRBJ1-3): DVKVTQSSRYLVKRTGEKVFLECVQDMDHENMFWYRQDPGLGLRLIYFSYDVKMKEKGDIPEGYSVSREKKERFSLILESASTNQTSMYLCASSAGQHSGNTIYFGEGSWLTVV.

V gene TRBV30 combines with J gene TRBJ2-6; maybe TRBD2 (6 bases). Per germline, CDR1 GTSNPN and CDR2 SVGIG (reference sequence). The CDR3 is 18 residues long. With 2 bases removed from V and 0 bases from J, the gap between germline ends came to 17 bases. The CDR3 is CAWSLRRDSRSGANVLTF. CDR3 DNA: TGTGCCTGGAGTCTCAGACGGGACTCACGCTCTGGGGCCAACGTCCTGACTTTC.

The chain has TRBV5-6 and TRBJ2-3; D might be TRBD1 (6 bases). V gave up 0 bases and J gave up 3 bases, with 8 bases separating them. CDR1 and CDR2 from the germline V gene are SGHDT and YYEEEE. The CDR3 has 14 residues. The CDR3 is CASSLAGVTDTQYF. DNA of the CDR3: TGTGCCAGCAGCTTGGCAGGGGTAACAGATACGCAGTATTTT.

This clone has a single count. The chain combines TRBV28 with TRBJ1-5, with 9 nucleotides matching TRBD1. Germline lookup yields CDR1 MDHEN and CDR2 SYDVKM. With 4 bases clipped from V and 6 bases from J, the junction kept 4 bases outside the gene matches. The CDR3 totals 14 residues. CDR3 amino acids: CASSSQGASQPQHF. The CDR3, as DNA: TGTGCCAGCAGTTCACAGGGGGCGAGTCAGCCCCAGCATTTT.

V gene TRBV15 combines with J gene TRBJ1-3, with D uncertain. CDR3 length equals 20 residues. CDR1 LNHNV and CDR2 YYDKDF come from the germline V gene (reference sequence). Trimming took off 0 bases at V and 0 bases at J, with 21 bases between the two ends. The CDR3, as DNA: TGTGCCACCAGCAGAGATTTGGTCACTCTTACCTCTAGCTCTGGAAACACCATATATTTT. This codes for CATSRDLVTLTSSSGNTIYF. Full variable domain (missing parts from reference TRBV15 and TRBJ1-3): DAMVIQNPRYQVTQFGKPVTLSCSQTLNHNVMYWYQQKSSQAPKLLFHYYDKDFNNEADTPDNFQSRRPNTSFCFLDIRSPGLGDTAMYLCATSRDLVTLTSSSGNTIYFGEGSWLTVV.

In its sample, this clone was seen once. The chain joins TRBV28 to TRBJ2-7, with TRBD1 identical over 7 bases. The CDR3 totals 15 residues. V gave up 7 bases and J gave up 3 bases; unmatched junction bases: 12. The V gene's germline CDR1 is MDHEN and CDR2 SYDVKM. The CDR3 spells CASISSPGQYYEQYF. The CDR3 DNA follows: TGTGCCAGCATCTCCAGCCCGGGACAGTACTACGAGCAGTACTTC.

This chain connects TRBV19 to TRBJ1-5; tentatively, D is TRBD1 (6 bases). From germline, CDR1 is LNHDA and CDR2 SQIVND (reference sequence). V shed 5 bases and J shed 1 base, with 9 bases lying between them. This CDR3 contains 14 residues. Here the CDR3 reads CASSLGQSNQPQHF. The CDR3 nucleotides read TGTGCCAGTAGTCTCGGACAGAGCAATCAGCCCCAGCATTTT.

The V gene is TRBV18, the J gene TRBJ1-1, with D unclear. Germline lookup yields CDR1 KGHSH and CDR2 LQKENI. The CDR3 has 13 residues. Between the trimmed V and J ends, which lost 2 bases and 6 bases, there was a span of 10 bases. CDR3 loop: CASSPKLGAEAFF. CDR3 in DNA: TGTGCCAGCTCACCAAAGTTGGGCGCTGAAGCTTTCTTT.

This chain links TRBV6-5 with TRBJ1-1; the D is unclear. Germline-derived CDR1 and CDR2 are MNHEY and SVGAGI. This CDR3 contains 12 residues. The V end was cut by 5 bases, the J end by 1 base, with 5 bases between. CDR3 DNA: TGTGCCAGCAGTCAAAAGAACACTGAAGCTTTCTTT. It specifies CASSQKNTEAFF.

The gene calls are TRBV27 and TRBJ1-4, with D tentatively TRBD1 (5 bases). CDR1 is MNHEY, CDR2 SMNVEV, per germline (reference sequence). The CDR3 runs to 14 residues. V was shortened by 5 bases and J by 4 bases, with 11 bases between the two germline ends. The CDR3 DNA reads TGTGCCAGCAGTCGCAGCAGGGTTAATGAAAAACTGTTTTTT. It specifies CASSRSRVNEKLFF.